The TCR beta chain under discussion was sequenced for a study of cytomegalovirus exposure and HLA in healthy donors. General study findings and limits: Later analysis suggested most CMV-associated TCR beta chains were HLA-restricted. Later analysis showed TCR association rates varying by HLA locus, highest for DRB1 and lowest for HLA-C.

The PCR employed 60 Vbeta primers together with 13 Jbeta primers. The protocol was immunoSEQ multiplex PCR, while the TCRdb copy is restricted to in-frame clones and leaves out a portion. Of 100,000 to 150,000 clones listed, 65% to 80% are singletons. This CDR3 contains 14 residues. V shed 4 bases and J shed 4 bases, with 15 bases lying between them. Germline CDR1 SGHNT, CDR2 YYREEE (reference sequence). As concerns this clone: Its antigen is currently unknown.

The receptor was isolated from a woman between 55 and 75 years old in good health and CMV-seropositive. The sequenced sample consisted of PBMCs. The chain is built from TRBV5-4 and TRBJ2-7; tentatively, D is TRBD1 (7 bases). CDR3 sequence reads: CASSRGGGRYEQYF. The CDR3 DNA reads as TGTGCCAGCAGCCGTGGAGGGGGCCGGTACGAGCAGTACTTC.